This TCR beta chain was sequenced in a study of OX40 agonist ivuxolimab in advanced cancers. Per germline, CDR1 LNHNV and CDR2 YYDKDF (reference sequence). The CDR3 runs to 13 residues. V was pared by 2 bases and J by 13 bases, with 7 bases of the junction left unmatched. Sequencing used immunoSEQ multiplex PCR; TCRdb keeps in-frame clones, though not all of them. The table shows around 150,000 clones, with 75% to 95% occurring only once. The study, taken as a whole, reports: CD4+ and CD8+ blood T cells expanded clonally by week 6 at 0.1 to 3.0 mg/kg. Mean expanded clone counts were higher in CD8+ than CD4+ T cells.

Details on this clone: What it binds is unknown.

The TCR comes from an adult with an advanced solid tumor such as melanoma, head and neck, liver or kidney cancer. The material sequenced was CD4+ or CD8+ T cells sorted from blood, taken in a trial of the OX40 agonist ivuxolimab. The chain couples TRBV15 to TRBJ2-4; 8 bases line up with TRBD1. The DNA for the CDR3 is TGTGCCACCAGCAGATCAAAGGGACAGGTCCAGTACTTC. Protein product: CATSRSKGQVQYF.